This TCR beta chain was sequenced during a study of cytomegalovirus exposure and HLA in healthy donors. Whole-study context: Clustering assigned about 76% of the approximately 390 genotyped donors to the Caucasian-associated ancestry cluster. Study results and caveats: A few of the chains that were CMV-associated were confirmed in vitro to be specific for CMV antigens.

The PCR employed 60 Vbeta primers together with 13 Jbeta primers. The data were produced by immunoSEQ multiplex PCR, yet TCRdb's version contains in-frame clones alone and is incomplete. Here the sample spans about 180,000 clones, 65% to 85% being singletons. To note about this clone: Its target is unknown.

While unrecorded immune exposures were likely, the donors were nominally healthy when sampled. CDR1 is SQVTM, CDR2 ANQGSEA, per germline. Trimming shortened V by 3 bases and J by 0 bases, and 10 bases separated the two germline ends. CDR3 size: 14 residues. The rearrangement uses TRBV29-1 and TRBJ2-3; D is uncertain. The clonotype comes from a girl aged 10 to 17 in good health and CMV-seropositive. The material sequenced was PBMCs. CDR3 sequence reads: CSVDRSESTDTQYF. CDR3 coding DNA: TGCAGCGTTGATAGGAGCGAGAGCACAGATACGCAGTATTTT.